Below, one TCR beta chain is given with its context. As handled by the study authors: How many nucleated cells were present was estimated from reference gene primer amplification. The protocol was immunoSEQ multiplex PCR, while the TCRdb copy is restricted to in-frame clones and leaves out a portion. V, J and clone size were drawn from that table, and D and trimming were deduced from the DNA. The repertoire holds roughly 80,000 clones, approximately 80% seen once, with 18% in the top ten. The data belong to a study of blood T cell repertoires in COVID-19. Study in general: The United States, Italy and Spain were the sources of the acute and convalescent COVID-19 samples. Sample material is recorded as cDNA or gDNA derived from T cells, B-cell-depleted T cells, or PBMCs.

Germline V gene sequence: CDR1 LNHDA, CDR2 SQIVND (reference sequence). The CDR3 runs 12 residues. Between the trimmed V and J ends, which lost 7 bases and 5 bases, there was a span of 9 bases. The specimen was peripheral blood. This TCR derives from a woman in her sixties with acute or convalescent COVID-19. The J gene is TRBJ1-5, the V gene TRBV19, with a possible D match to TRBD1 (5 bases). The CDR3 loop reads CASTGYDQPQHF. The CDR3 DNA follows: TGTGCCAGTACAGGGTACGATCAGCCCCAGCATTTT.